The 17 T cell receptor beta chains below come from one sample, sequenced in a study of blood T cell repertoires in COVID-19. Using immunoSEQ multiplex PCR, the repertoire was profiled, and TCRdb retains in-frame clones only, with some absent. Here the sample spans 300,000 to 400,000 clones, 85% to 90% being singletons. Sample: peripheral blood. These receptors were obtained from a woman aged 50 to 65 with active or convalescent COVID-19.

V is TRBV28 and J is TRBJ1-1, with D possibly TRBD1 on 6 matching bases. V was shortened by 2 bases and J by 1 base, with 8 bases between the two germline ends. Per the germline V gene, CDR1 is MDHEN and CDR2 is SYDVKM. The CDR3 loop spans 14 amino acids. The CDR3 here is CASSLPRGNTEAFF. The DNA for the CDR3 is TGTGCCAGCAGTTTACCCAGGGGGAACACTGAAGCTTTCTTT.

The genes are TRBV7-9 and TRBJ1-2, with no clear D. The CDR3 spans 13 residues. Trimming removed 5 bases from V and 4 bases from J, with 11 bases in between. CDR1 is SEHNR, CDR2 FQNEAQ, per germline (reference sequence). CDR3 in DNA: TGTGCCAGCAGCCGTGACGGGTTCTATGGCTACACCTTC. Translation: CASSRDGFYGYTF.

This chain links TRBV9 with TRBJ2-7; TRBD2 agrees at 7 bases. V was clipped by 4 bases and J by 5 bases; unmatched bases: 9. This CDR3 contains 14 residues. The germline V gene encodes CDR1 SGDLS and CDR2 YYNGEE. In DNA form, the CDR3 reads TGTGCCAGCAGCCCACATACAGCGGGGAACGAGCAGTACTTC. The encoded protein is CASSPHTAGNEQYF.

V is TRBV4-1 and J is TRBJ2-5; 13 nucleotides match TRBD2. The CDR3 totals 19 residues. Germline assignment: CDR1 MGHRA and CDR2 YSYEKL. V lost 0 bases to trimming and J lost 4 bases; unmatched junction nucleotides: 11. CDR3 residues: CASSQEVIGLAGVRETQYF. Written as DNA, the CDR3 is TGCGCCAGCAGCCAAGAAGTTATCGGACTAGCGGGAGTTCGAGAGACCCAGTACTTC.

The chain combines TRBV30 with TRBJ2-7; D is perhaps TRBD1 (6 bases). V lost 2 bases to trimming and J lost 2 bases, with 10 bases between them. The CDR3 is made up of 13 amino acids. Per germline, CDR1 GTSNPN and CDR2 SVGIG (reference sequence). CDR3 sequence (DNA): TGTGCCTGGAGTAACACAGGGCCCTACGAGCAGTACTTC. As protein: CAWSNTGPYEQYF.

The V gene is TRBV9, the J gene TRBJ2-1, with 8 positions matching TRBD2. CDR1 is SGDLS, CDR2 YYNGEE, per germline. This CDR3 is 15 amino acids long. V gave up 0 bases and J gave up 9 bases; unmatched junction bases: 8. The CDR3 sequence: CASSVGNSGGFEQFF. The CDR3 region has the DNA TGTGCCAGCAGCGTAGGAAATTCGGGGGGGTTTGAGCAGTTCTTC. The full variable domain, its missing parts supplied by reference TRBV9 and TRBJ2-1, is DSGVTQTPKHLITATGQRVTLRCSPRSGDLSVYWYQQSLDQGLQFLIQYYNGEERAKGNILERFSAQQFPDLHSELNLSSLELGDSALYFCASSVGNSGGFEQFFGPGTRLTVL.

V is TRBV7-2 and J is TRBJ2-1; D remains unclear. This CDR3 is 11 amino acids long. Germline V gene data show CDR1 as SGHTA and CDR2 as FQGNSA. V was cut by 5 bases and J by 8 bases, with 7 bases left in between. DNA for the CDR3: TGTGCCAGCAGCGCCTTAGATGAGCAGTTCTTC. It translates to CASSALDEQFF.

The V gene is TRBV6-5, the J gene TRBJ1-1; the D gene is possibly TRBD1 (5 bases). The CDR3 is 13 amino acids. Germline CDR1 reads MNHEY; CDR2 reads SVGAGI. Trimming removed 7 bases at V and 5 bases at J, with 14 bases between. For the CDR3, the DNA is TGTGCCAGCATTTCGGGGGTCGATACTGAAGCTTTCTTT. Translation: CASISGVDTEAFF.

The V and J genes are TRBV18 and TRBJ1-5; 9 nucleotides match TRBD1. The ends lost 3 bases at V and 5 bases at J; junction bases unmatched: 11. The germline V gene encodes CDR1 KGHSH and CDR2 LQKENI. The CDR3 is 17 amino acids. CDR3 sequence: CASSPGGTGRGDQPQHF. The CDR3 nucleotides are TGTGCCAGCTCACCTGGAGGGACAGGGAGAGGGGATCAGCCCCAGCATTTT.

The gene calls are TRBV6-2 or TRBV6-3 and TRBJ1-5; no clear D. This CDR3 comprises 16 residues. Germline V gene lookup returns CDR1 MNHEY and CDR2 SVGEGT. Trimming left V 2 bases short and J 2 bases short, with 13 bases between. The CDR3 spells CASSYPGQFGNQPQHF. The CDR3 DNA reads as TGTGCCAGCAGTTACCCTGGGCAGTTCGGCAATCAGCCCCAGCATTTT.

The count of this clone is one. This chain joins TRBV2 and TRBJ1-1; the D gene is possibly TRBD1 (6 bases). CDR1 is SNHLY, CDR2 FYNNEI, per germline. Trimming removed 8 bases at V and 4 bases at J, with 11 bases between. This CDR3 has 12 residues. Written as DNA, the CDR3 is TGTGCCAGCTTATCACAGGGCACTGAAGCTTTCTTT. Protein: CASLSQGTEAFF.

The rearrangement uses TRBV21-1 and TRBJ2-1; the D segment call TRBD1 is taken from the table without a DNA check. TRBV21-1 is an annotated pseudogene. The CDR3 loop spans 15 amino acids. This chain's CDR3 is CASSVRGQGNNEQFF. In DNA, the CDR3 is TGTGCCAGCAGCGTTCGAGGACAGGGTAACAATGAGCAGTTCTTC.

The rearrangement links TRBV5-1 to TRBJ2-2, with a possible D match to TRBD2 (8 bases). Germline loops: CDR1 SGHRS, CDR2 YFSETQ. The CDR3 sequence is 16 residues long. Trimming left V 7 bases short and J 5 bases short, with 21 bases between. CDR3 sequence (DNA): TGCGCCAGCGAATTTAGCGGGGACAGACTTACCGGGGAGCTGTTTTTT. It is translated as CASEFSGDRLTGELFF.

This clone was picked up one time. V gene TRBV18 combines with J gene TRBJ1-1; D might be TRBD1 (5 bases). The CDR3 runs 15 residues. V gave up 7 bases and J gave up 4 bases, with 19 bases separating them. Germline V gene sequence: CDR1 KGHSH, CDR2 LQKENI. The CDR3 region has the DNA TGTGCCAGCTTGAGTCAGGGAGGTAGGGGCACTGAAGCTTTCTTT. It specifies CASLSQGGRGTEAFF.

In DNA form, the CDR3 reads TGTGCCAGCAGTCTCGCGGGGGGCCGTGGCTACACCTTC. As protein: CASSLAGGRGYTF. The chain uses TRBV25-1 and TRBJ1-2; TRBD1 might be the D (6 bases). Germline V gene lookup returns CDR1 MGHDK and CDR2 SYGVNS. The CDR3 is 13 amino acids. Trimming took off 5 bases at V and 7 bases at J, with 14 bases between the two ends.

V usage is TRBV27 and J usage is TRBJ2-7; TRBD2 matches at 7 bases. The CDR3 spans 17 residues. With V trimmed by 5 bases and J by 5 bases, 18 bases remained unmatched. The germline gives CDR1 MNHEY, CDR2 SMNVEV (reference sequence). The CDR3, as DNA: TGTGCCAGCAGTCTACACACCAGGACCCGGGGAGGGGACGAGCAGTACTTC. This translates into CASSLHTRTRGGDEQYF.

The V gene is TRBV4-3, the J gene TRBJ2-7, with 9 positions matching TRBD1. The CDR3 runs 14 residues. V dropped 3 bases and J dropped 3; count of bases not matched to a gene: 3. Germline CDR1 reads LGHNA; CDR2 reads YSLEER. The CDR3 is CASSQEGQGYEQYF. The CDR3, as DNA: TGCGCCAGCAGCCAGGAGGGACAGGGCTACGAGCAGTACTTC.